The 25 T cell receptor beta chains given below trace back to one sample, sequenced in a study of blood T cell repertoires in COVID-19. Assay: immunoSEQ multiplex PCR; the TCRdb copy retains only in-frame clones and omits some. The sample gives some 110,000 clones, 65% to 85% of which show up once; approximately 0.75% is in the top ten. Input material: peripheral blood. Every receptor here comes from a woman aged 65 to 85 with acute or convalescent COVID-19.

The J gene is TRBJ2-7, the V gene TRBV3-1 (or the pseudogene TRBV3-2); tentatively, D is TRBD2 (6 bases). This CDR3 has 16 residues. The germline V gene encodes CDR1 LGHDT and CDR2 YNNKEL (reference sequence). V was clipped by 4 bases and J by 0 bases, with 16 bases between them. CDR3: CASSPLGWGDSYEQYF. CDR3 DNA: TGTGCCAGCAGCCCATTAGGCTGGGGGGACTCCTACGAGCAGTACTTC.

In this sample, this clone turned up a few times. V and J are TRBV5-1 and TRBJ1-4, with TRBD1 matching over 8 bases. Germline V CDR1 and CDR2: SGHRS, YFSETQ. V gave up 0 bases and J gave up 3 bases; unmatched junction bases: 4. CDR3 length: 16 residues. The CDR3 loop reads CASSLAGGQANEKLFF. The CDR3, as DNA: TGCGCCAGCAGCTTGGCCGGGGGACAGGCTAATGAAAAACTGTTTTTT.

This rearrangement joins TRBV19 to TRBJ1-3, with D perhaps matching TRBD1 (5 bases). This CDR3 has 16 residues. Looked up from germline, CDR1 is LNHDA and CDR2 is SQIVND (reference sequence). Trimming cost V 3 bases and J 0 bases, with 12 bases left between them. CDR3 protein: CASSIQTVSSGNTIYF. The CDR3 nucleotides read TGTGCCAGTAGTATTCAGACAGTCAGCTCTGGAAACACCATATATTTT.

In its sample, this clone was seen once. This rearrangement joins TRBV14 to TRBJ1-2, with D perhaps matching TRBD1 (5 bases). This CDR3 contains 14 residues. In germline, CDR1 is SGHDN, CDR2 FVKESK. Trimming shortened V by 1 base and J by 4 bases, and 10 bases separated the two germline ends. CDR3 residues: CASSQVKGPYGYTF. CDR3 DNA: TGTGCCAGCAGCCAAGTAAAGGGGCCCTATGGCTACACCTTC.

This chain links TRBV2 with TRBJ1-2; no clear D gene. The CDR3 runs 12 residues. Per germline, CDR1 SNHLY and CDR2 FYNNEI. The V end was cut by 2 bases, the J end by 9 bases, with 10 bases between. The CDR3 protein is CASSEITSSYTF. Here the CDR3 DNA reads TGTGCCAGCAGTGAAATCACATCCAGCTACACCTTC.

The V gene is TRBV5-1, the J gene TRBJ1-1, with 9 bases lining up with TRBD1. This CDR3 spans 14 amino acids. The germline gives CDR1 SGHRS, CDR2 YFSETQ. After removal of 4 bases from V and 1 base from J, the junction contained 2 bases not matched to a gene. Here the CDR3 DNA reads TGCGCCAGCAGCCAGGACAGGGGGAACACTGAAGCTTTCTTT. Amino acids: CASSQDRGNTEAFF. The full variable domain, in which reference TRBV5-1 and TRBJ1-1 provide the parts outside the CDR3, is KAGVTQTPRYLIKTRGQQVTLSCSPISGHRSVSWYQQTPGQGLQFLFEYFSETQRNKGNFPGRFSGRQFSNSRSEMNVSTLELGDSALYLCASSQDRGNTEAFFGQGTRLTVV.

This clone appeared a single time. The V gene is TRBV25-1, the J gene TRBJ2-3, with 8 nucleotides matching TRBD1. Trimming took 4 bases from V and 5 from J; bases not matched to a gene: 5. The CDR3 has 14 residues. Germline CDR1 MGHDK, CDR2 SYGVNS. DNA of the CDR3: TGTGCCAGCAGTGCGGCAGGGGGCTTAGATACGCAGTATTTT. Translated: CASSAAGGLDTQYF.

The V gene is TRBV10-3, the J gene TRBJ2-3, with D possibly TRBD1 on 7 matching bases. CDR3 length: 14 amino acids. Trimming left V 8 bases short and J 4 bases short, with 16 bases between. The germline gives CDR1 ENHRY, CDR2 SYGVKD. The CDR3 spells CAIGRTGEADTQYF. Here the CDR3 DNA reads TGTGCCATCGGGAGAACAGGGGAGGCAGATACGCAGTATTTT.

This clone was observed a handful of times. This sequence joins TRBV29-1 and TRBJ2-1; 10 bases agree with TRBD2. The CDR3 loop spans 15 amino acids. The V gene end was trimmed by 7 bases and the J gene end by 6 bases; junction bases not matched to a gene: 12. Germline V gene lookup returns CDR1 SQVTM and CDR2 ANQGSEA. CDR3 DNA: TGCAGCGCCTCTAGCGGGAGAAATCGGCTCAATGAGCAGTTCTTC. This sequence encodes CSASSGRNRLNEQFF.

The V call is TRBV6-6, the J call TRBJ2-1, with a possible D match to TRBD1 (6 bases). Germline CDR1 and CDR2: MNHNY and SVGAGI (reference sequence). The V gene lost 5 bases and the J gene lost 7 bases, with 21 bases spanning the gap. The CDR3 consists of 16 residues. The CDR3 DNA is TGTGCCAGCAGTCGGCCGACTCTGGACAGCGTTAATGAGCAGTTCTTC. Amino acids: CASSRPTLDSVNEQFF.

The chain combines TRBV3-1 (or the pseudogene TRBV3-2) with TRBJ2-2; a possible D gene is TRBD2 (6 bases). Germline CDR1 and CDR2: LGHDT and YNNKEL (reference sequence). Trimming stripped 4 bases from V and 5 bases from J, with 11 bases between. The CDR3 extends over 14 amino acids. CDR3 sequence (DNA): TGTGCCAGCAGCCTGGGGGGTGATACCGGGGAGCTGTTTTTT. As protein: CASSLGGDTGELFF.

The genes are TRBV11-2 and TRBJ2-2, with 8 nucleotides matching TRBD2. This CDR3 has 15 residues. The V and J ends lost 1 base and 5 bases, in that order; junction bases with no gene match: 3. Germline assignment: CDR1 SGHAT and CDR2 FQNNGV. The CDR3 loop is CASSLARGGTGELFF. In DNA, the CDR3 is TGTGCCAGCAGCTTAGCCCGGGGGGGTACCGGGGAGCTGTTTTTT.

The rearrangement joins TRBV29-1 to TRBJ2-7, with D hard to call. Germline lookup yields CDR1 SQVTM and CDR2 ANQGSEA. The CDR3 runs 11 residues. V shed 5 bases and J shed 5 bases, with 10 bases lying between them. The CDR3 coding sequence is TGCAGCGTTACCCGACTTGACGAGCAGTACTTC. Translating it yields CSVTRLDEQYF.

This sequence joins TRBV6-5 and TRBJ2-7, with D perhaps matching TRBD2 (6 bases). Trimming took 6 bases from V and 5 from J, leaving 14 bases between them. The CDR3 runs 13 residues. CDR1 is MNHEY, CDR2 SVGAGI, per germline. CDR3 nucleotides: TGTGCCAGCAGCCGTCGACTAGGAAACGAGCAGTACTTC. It translates to CASSRRLGNEQYF.

The chain recombines TRBV6-2 or TRBV6-3 with TRBJ2-3; 12 nucleotides line up with TRBD2. The CDR3 runs 17 residues. Germline assignment: CDR1 MNHEY and CDR2 SVGEGT. Losses at the gene ends were 2 bases for V and 6 bases for J; bases not matched to a gene: 9. The CDR3 protein is CASSYAASGGAWDTQYF. The DNA of the CDR3 is TGTGCCAGCAGTTACGCGGCTAGCGGGGGGGCCTGGGATACGCAGTATTTT.

The V call is TRBV13, the J call TRBJ1-5; D gene ambiguous. Looked up from germline, CDR1 is PRHDT and CDR2 is FYEKMQ (reference sequence). The CDR3 spans 12 residues. Trimming pared 0 bases from V and 11 bases from J, leaving 8 bases between. CDR3 nucleotide sequence: TGTGCCAGCAGCTTAGGGGACTCGACCCAGCATTTT. It translates to CASSLGDSTQHF.

The chain has TRBV7-2 and TRBJ1-1; D unclear. The germline gives CDR1 SGHTA, CDR2 FQGNSA. Deletions cut 3 bases from V and 1 base from J, with 6 bases between. The CDR3 is made up of 13 amino acids. The CDR3 spells CASSFGGNTEAFF. As DNA, the CDR3 is TGTGCCAGCAGCTTCGGCGGGAACACTGAAGCTTTCTTT.

This clone has just a few counts. The J gene is TRBJ1-4, the V gene TRBV6-5; D unresolved. The germline V gene has CDR1 MNHEY and CDR2 SVGAGI. V was trimmed by 2 bases and J by 8 bases, leaving 12 bases between them. This CDR3 is built from 14 residues. The CDR3 nucleotides read TGTGCCAGCAGTTACGTGACATCCTACGAAAAACTGTTTTTT. This codes for CASSYVTSYEKLFF.

There are a few counts of this clone. This chain connects TRBV24-1 to TRBJ1-2, with D unresolved. CDR3 size: 16 residues. V lost 5 bases to trimming and J lost 0 bases, with 15 bases between them. CDR1 is KGHDR and CDR2 is SFDVKD in the germline V gene. The CDR3 is CATSGPSGGSNYGYTF. Here the CDR3 DNA reads TGTGCCACCAGTGGCCCCAGTGGCGGATCTAACTATGGCTACACCTTC.

The chain carries TRBV7-9 and TRBJ2-1; possible D gene TRBD2, 6 bases. V lost 5 bases, J lost 0 bases, and 17 bases lay in between. The CDR3 is 17 residues long. CDR1 is SEHNR and CDR2 is FQNEAQ in the germline V gene (reference sequence). The CDR3 loop reads CASSLPGGRDSYNEQFF. Written as DNA, the CDR3 is TGTGCCAGCAGCCTGCCCGGAGGGCGGGACTCCTACAATGAGCAGTTCTTC.

The chain is built from TRBV3-1 (or the pseudogene TRBV3-2) and TRBJ1-1, with TRBD1 identical over 12 bases. Trimming cost V 3 bases and J 2 bases; bases outside gene matches: 4. This CDR3 contains 16 residues. Germline CDR1 LGHDT, CDR2 YNNKEL (reference sequence). The CDR3, as DNA: TGTGCCAGCAGCCAGGGACAGGGGGCTTTAAACACTGAAGCTTTCTTT. Translation: CASSQGQGALNTEAFF.

This rearrangement joins TRBV5-1 to TRBJ2-3, with D tentatively TRBD2 (6 bases). The CDR3 contains 15 residues. Germline loops: CDR1 SGHRS, CDR2 YFSETQ. Deletions cut 1 base from V and 0 bases from J, with 9 bases between. The CDR3 nucleotides read TGCGCCAGCAGCTTGTTCAGCGGGAGCACAGATACGCAGTATTTT. This sequence encodes CASSLFSGSTDTQYF.

The chain uses TRBV5-4 and TRBJ2-1; D is possibly TRBD1 (6 bases). V lost 0 bases and J 1 base, leaving 8 bases between the germline ends. This CDR3 has 15 amino acids. From germline, CDR1 is SGHNT and CDR2 YYREEE (reference sequence). CDR3 region: CASSLVQGSYNEQFF. For the CDR3, the DNA is TGTGCCAGCAGCTTGGTACAGGGATCCTACAATGAGCAGTTCTTC.

This clone turned up a few times. The V gene is TRBV6-1, the J gene TRBJ2-7; D unresolved. V was shortened by 1 base and J by 2 bases, with 12 bases between the two germline ends. The CDR3 is made up of 15 amino acids. Germline CDR1 reads MNHNS; CDR2 reads SASEGT. The CDR3 bases are TGTGCCAGCAGTGAAGAAGACACCGGCGCCTACGAGCAGTACTTC. The encoded protein is CASSEEDTGAYEQYF.

The rearrangement uses TRBV19 and TRBJ2-2; weak D call: TRBD2 (5 bases). The germline V gene encodes CDR1 LNHDA and CDR2 SQIVND (reference sequence). Trimming took off 3 bases at V and 5 bases at J, with 19 bases between the two ends. CDR3 size: 17 residues. In DNA, the CDR3 is TGTGCCAGTAGTATCAAGCCTAGCAGCATCTCGACCGGGGAGCTGTTTTTT. Protein: CASSIKPSSISTGELFF.